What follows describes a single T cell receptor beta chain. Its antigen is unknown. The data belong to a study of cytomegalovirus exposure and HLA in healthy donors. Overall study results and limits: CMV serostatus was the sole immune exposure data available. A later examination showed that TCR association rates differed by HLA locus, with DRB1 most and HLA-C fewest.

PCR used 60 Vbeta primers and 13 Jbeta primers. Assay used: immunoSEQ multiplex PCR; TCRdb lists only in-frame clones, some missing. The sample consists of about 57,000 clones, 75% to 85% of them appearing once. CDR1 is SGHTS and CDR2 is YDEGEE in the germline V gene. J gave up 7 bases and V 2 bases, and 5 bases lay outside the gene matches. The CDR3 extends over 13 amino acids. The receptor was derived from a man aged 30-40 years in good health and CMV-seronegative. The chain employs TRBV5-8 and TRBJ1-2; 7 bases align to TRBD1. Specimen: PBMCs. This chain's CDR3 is CASSFDRVRGYTF. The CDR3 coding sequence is TGTGCCAGCAGCTTCGACAGGGTCCGTGGCTACACCTTC.